Below, 9 T cell receptor beta chains from the same sample are listed, as sequenced in a study of blood T cells in healthy people across ages. Combining a sample-barcoded 5' primer with a J-beta primer mix, a second PCR ran for about 7 to 11 cycles. TCRdb redid the calling of the 5' RACE reads with MiXCR, one entry per CDR3 protein. The data contain more than 800,000 distinct CDR3 sequences, less than 35% of them singletons. Material for sequencing was blood. All receptors derive from a woman of 80 years or more in good health.

Of note for this clonotype: Given a much more abundant clone one base away, this may be a read error. The chain has TRBV4-3 and TRBJ1-5; D gene uncertain. The CDR3 contains 15 residues. V shed 0 bases and J shed 7 bases, with 13 bases lying between them. CDR1 LGHNA and CDR2 YSLEER come from the germline V gene. CDR3 sequence: CASSQDQERRQPQHF. The CDR3 region has the DNA TGCGCCAGCAGCCAAGATCAGGAACGGAGGCAGCCCCAGCATTTT.

This clonotype turned up a few times. In DNA, the CDR3 is TGTGCCAGCAGTTTGAGGGGACGTCATGAAGCTTTCTTT. Protein product: CASSLRGRHEAFF. The chain joins TRBV12-3 or TRBV12-4 to TRBJ1-1; TRBD1 is a possible D gene (5 bases). CDR3 length: 13 residues. V was cut by 3 bases and J by 7 bases, with 12 bases left in between.

In this sample, this clonotype turned up a few times. This chain links TRBV20-1 with TRBJ2-5; tentatively, D is TRBD2 (5 bases). The CDR3 extends over 12 amino acids. V lost 7 bases to trimming and J lost 2 bases, with 11 bases between them. CDR1 and CDR2 from the germline V gene are DFQATT and SNEGSKA (reference sequence). CDR3 sequence (DNA): TGCAGTGGGGGAGCTCTTCAAGAGACCCAGTACTTC. This codes for CSGGALQETQYF.

The genes are TRBV30 and TRBJ1-5, with D tentatively TRBD1 (5 bases). The germline V gene encodes CDR1 GTSNPN and CDR2 SVGIG (reference sequence). This CDR3 has 17 amino acids. The germline V and J ends were trimmed by 2 bases and 3 bases, with 20 bases remaining between them. The CDR3 loop is CAWSQRGFGTHNQPQHF. The CDR3 coding sequence is TGTGCCTGGAGTCAGCGGGGGTTTGGGACGCACAATCAGCCCCAGCATTTT.

For this clonotype: Mismatch with germline at one junction end may stem from a read error. V gene TRBV19 combines with J gene TRBJ1-1; weak D call: TRBD1 (6 bases). CDR3 size: 12 residues. Per the germline V gene, CDR1 is LNHDA and CDR2 is SQIVND (reference sequence). The chain's CDR3 is CASISGGTKAFF. For the CDR3, the DNA is TGTGCCAGTATAAGCGGGGGCACTAAAGCTTTCTTT. The full variable domain, its missing parts supplied by reference TRBV19 and TRBJ1-1, is DGGITQSPKYLFRKEGQNVTLSCEQNLNHDAMYWYRQDPGQGLRLIYYSQIVNDFQKGDIAEGYSVSREKKESFPLTVTSAQKNPTAFYLCASISGGTKAFFGQGTRLTVV.

This clonotype appeared a few times. One base away lies a much larger clone, so this may be a sequencing read error. This sequence joins TRBV28 and TRBJ2-5; D not resolved. The CDR3 loop spans 12 amino acids. Germline V CDR1 and CDR2: MDHEN, SYDVKM. V was trimmed by 11 bases and J by 5 bases, leaving 15 bases between them. The CDR3, as DNA: TGTGCCGGCACTCCCCGCACGGAGACCCAGTACTTC. Translation: CAGTPRTETQYF.

With respect to this clonotype: Since a much larger clone is just one base distant, this may be a read error. The J gene is TRBJ2-7, the V gene TRBV7-9; 9 bases fit TRBD2. V shed 0 bases and J 7 bases; nucleotides not matched to a gene: 13. CDR3 length equals 17 residues. Germline loops: CDR1 SEHNR, CDR2 FQNEAQ (reference sequence). This CDR3 reads CASSLALGSGGYNEQYF. The CDR3 DNA is TGTGCCAGCAGCTTAGCGCTCGGTAGCGGGGGTTACAATGAGCAGTACTTC.

V is TRBV6-5 and J is TRBJ1-1; D is possibly TRBD1 (6 bases). CDR1 is MNHEY and CDR2 is SVGAGI in the germline V gene. Trimming removed 6 bases from V and 10 bases from J, with 24 bases in between. CDR3 length: 15 amino acids. Here the CDR3 DNA reads TGTGCCAGCAGCCGTGGGACAAACCAACATCCACTAGCTTTCTTT. Protein: CASSRGTNQHPLAFF.

This clonotype was seen repeatedly, ten times or more. This sequence joins TRBV7-2 and TRBJ1-5; D is unclear. The CDR3 runs to 14 residues. Germline values: CDR1 SGHTA, CDR2 FQGNSA. V gave up 5 bases and J gave up 4 bases, with 12 bases separating them. CDR3 sequence (DNA): TGTGCCAGCAGCCGACCGCCCTATAATCAGCCCCAGCATTTT. It yields the protein CASSRPPYNQPQHF.